The clone carrying this T cell receptor beta chain was picked up one time. Patients of the Seattle cohort, enrolled during active infection, were followed longitudinally. This specimen belongs to a study of blood T cell repertoires in COVID-19. Study at large: Some COVID-19 samples were acute and others convalescent; all came from the United States, Italy and Spain. PBMCs, B-cell-depleted T cells, or T cells provided the cDNA or gDNA that made up the material.

Authors' data handling: Researchers report that nucleated cell counts were estimated from reference gene primer amplification. Data came from immunoSEQ multiplex PCR; TCRdb stores just in-frame clones and leaves some out. Clonal size and the V and J genes are those of that table, whereas D and trimming came from the DNA. The sample includes a few hundred thousand clones, over 75% of them seen just once. The V gene's germline CDR1 is LGHDT and CDR2 YNNKEL (reference sequence). The length of the CDR3 is 14 residues. V lost 4 bases and J 7 bases, leaving 13 bases between the germline ends. Sequenced input: peripheral blood. The chain combines TRBV3-1 (or the pseudogene TRBV3-2) with TRBJ2-2, with D perhaps matching TRBD2 (5 bases). The source of this sequence is a human donor with COVID-19, enrolled during active disease. The donor label of this sample is uncertain. The CDR3 is CASSLTREVGELFF. In nucleotides, the CDR3 is TGTGCCAGCAGCCTCACCCGGGAAGTCGGGGAGCTGTTTTTT.